The clone carrying this TCR beta chain appeared many times. Its antigen is not known. The data stem from a study of T cells in Graves' hyperthyroidism and ophthalmopathy. Study-wide results and caveats: Blood also carried most thyroid clonotypes expanded above 0.001.

Trimming took 5 bases from V and 11 from J; bases not matched to a gene: 17. The CDR3 sequence is 16 residues long. Per germline, CDR1 SGHKS and CDR2 YYEKEE (reference sequence). RNA transcripts gave rise to amplified TCR beta CDR3 regions. An initial round of RT-PCR targeting the TCR CDR3 relied on the HTBI primer set. TCRdb re-analysed the multiplex PCR reads in MiXCR, keeping a single row per CDR3 protein. The data contain about 610,000 distinct CDR3 sequences, about 15% of them seen just once; the ten biggest clones take up about 4%. Uncontrolled infections, other autoimmune diseases, pregnancy or lactation led to exclusion of patients. The study based diagnoses on clinical symptoms, serum thyroxine and TRAb, thyroid ultrasound and orbital computed tomography.

The J gene is TRBJ1-1, the V gene TRBV5-5; 11 bases align to TRBD1. Sample: blood. The origin of this receptor is a woman aged 40 to 50 with Graves' ophthalmopathy. The CDR3 is CASRMNTGTGGLLAFF. CDR3 DNA sequence: TGTGCCAGCAGAATGAATACCGGGACAGGGGGACTACTGGCTTTCTTT.